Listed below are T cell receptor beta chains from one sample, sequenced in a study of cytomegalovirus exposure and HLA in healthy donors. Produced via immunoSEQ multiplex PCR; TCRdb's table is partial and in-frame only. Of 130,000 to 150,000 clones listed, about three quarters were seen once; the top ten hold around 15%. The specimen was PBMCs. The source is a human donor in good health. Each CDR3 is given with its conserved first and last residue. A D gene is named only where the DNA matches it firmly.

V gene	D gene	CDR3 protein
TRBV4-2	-	CASSQLSEKLFF
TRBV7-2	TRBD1	CASSSRTGYSNQPQHF
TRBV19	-	CASTVEGGHYGYTF
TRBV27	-	CASSPPTGRPDTQYF
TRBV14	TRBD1	CASSHMGTGYNEQFF
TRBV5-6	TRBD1	CASRTTGGGWDTEAFF
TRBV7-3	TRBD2	CASSRSRGVEDTQYF
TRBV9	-	CASSFDRDSSTDTQYF
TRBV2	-	CASEGGVEAFF
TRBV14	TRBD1	CASSLSGTGNTEAFF
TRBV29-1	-	CSAGDGYEQYF
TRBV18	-	CATFGGLNTEAFF
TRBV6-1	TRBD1	CASRPGGVNSPLHF
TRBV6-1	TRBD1	CASSDGQDGEKLFF
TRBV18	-	CASSPSGLSYEQYF
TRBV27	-	CASSYRRSGRDYGYTF
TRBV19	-	CASSIALRAGSSNTGELFF
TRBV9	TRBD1	CASSPRGQEETQYF
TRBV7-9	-	CASRAGYNEQFF
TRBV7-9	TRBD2	CASSLATSGSQNIQYF
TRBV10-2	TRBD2	CASSRLAEFNEQFF
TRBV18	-	CASSPQSGPVTYEQYF
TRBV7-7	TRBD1	CASSLAGTGGQTQYF
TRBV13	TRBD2	CASSGPGTSGRGGGTQYF
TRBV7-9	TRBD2	CASSLSPGTSEYNEQFF
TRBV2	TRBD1	CAIAGTGEVRNYGYTF
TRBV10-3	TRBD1	CAITTGDYGYTF
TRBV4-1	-	CASSQVGSYEQYF
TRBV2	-	CASSGTFSRDEKLFF
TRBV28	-	CASSLGRGLRPQHF
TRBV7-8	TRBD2	CASSPGLAGGWGNEQFF
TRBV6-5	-	CASRSDMYSNQPQHF
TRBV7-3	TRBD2	CASSPRRRGGLETQYF
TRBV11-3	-	CASSLNRAVGTEAFF
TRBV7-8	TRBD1	CASSLGTGYNYEQYF
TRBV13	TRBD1	CASSQDRVETGELFF
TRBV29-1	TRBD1	CSVKTGLETQYF
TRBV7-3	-	CASSLYGMNTGELFF
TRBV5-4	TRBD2	CASSTGLATDTQYF
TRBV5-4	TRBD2	CASSWGLAASYEQYF
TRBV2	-	CASSFARSSYNEQFF
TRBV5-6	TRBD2	CASSFGAGGVDTQYF
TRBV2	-	CASSETRLEETQYF
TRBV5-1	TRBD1	CASTPGQLSTDTQYF
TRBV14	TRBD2	CASSPLLAGVKNEQFF
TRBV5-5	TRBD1	CASSFGGQGSTDTQYF
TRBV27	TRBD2	CASSLRLAGGNEQFF
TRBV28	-	CASSLGQFNQPQHF
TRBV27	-	CASSLSGQARPQHF
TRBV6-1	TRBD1	CASRDRRHEQYF
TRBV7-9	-	CASSRKGAYEQYF
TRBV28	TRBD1	CASSLWGQASSGNTIYF
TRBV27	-	CASSSFPGKAYEQYF
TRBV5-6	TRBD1	CASSFGTGVYEQYF
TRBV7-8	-	CASSLARTAYSYEQYF